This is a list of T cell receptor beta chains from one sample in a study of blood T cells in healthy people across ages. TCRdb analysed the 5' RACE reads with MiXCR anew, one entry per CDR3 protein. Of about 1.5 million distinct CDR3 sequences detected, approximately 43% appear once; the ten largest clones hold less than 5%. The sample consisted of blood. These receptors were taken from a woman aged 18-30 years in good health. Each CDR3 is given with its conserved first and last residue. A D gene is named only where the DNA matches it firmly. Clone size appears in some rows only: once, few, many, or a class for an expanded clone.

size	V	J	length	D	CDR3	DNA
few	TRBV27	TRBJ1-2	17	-	CASKPFLRGDGNYGYTF	TGTGCCAGCAAACCCTTTCTGCGAGGGGACGGGAACTATGGCTACACCTTC
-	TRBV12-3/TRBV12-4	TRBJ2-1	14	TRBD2	CASILAGSYNEQFF	TGTGCCAGCATTTTAGCGGGAAGTTACAATGAGCAGTTCTTC
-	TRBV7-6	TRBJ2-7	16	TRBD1	CASSLTAGQGAYEQYF	TGTGCCAGCAGCTTAACCGCGGGACAGGGGGCTTACGAGCAGTACTTC
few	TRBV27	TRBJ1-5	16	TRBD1	CASSSGTGLYNQPQHF	TGTGCCAGCAGTTCCGGGACAGGTTTGTACAATCAGCCCCAGCATTTT
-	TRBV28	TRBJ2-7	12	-	CASRPKLSEQYF	TGTGCCAGCAGACCCAAGCTTTCCGAGCAGTACTTC
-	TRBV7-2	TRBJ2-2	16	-	CASSLILLANTGELFF	TGTGCCAGCAGCTTGATACTCCTCGCGAACACCGGGGAGCTGTTTTTT
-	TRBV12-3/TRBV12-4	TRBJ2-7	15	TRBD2	CASTFISGVSYEQYF	TGTGCCAGCACCTTCATTAGCGGGGTCTCCTACGAGCAGTACTTC
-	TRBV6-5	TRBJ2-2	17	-	CASSYEGWTPNTGELFF	TGTGCCAGCAGTTACGAAGGGTGGACGCCGAACACCGGGGAGCTGTTTTTT
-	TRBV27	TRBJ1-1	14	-	CASSLDRGFGEAFF	TGTGCCAGCAGTTTAGATCGGGGGTTTGGTGAAGCTTTCTTT
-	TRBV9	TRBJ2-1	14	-	CASSVDLWGDEQFF	TGTGCCAGCAGCGTAGATCTGTGGGGGGACGAGCAGTTCTTC
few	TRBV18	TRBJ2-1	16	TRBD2	CASSPYSGTEYNEQFF	TGTGCCAGCTCACCATATAGCGGGACGGAGTACAATGAGCAGTTCTTC
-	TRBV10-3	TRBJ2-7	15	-	CAISGNAGNTDEQYF	TGTGCCATCAGTGGGAACGCGGGCAATACCGACGAGCAGTACTTC
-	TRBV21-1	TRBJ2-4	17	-	CASSKASAGVAKNIQYF	TGTGCCAGCAGCAAAGCATCGGCAGGAGTAGCCAAAAACATTCAGTACTTC
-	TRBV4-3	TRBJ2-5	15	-	CASSLRTERQETQYF	TGCGCCAGCAGCCTTCGGACAGAAAGACAAGAGACCCAGTACTTC
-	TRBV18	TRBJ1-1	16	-	CASSLYQTNGNTEAFF	TGTGCCAGCTCACTTTACCAGACGAACGGGAACACTGAAGCTTTCTTT
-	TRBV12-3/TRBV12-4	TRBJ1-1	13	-	CASKAPSNTEAFF	TGTGCCAGCAAAGCCCCCTCGAACACTGAAGCTTTCTTT
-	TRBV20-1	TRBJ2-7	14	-	CSARERTGGYEQYF	TGCAGTGCTAGAGAACGGACTGGCGGTTACGAGCAGTACTTC
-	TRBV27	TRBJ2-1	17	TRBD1	CASSLSRTGGSYNEQFF	TGTGCCAGCAGTTTATCCCGGACAGGGGGGTCCTACAATGAGCAGTTCTTC
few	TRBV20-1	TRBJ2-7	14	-	CSARDFLSSYEQYF	TGCAGTGCTAGGGACTTTTTGAGCTCCTACGAGCAGTACTTC
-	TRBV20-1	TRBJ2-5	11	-	CSASVGVSQYF	TGCAGTGCTAGTGTTGGGGTCTCCCAGTACTTC
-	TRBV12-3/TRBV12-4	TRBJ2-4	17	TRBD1	CASSSIDRVLAKNIQYF	TGTGCCAGCAGTTCAATAGACAGGGTGCTAGCCAAAAACATTCAGTACTTC
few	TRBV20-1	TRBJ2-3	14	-	CSARSGDGGNTQYF	TGCAGTGCTAGATCGGGAGATGGGGGAAATACGCAGTATTTT
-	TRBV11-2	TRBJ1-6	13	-	CASSNPGASPLHF	TGTGCCAGCAGCAACCCGGGGGCTTCACCCCTCCACTTT
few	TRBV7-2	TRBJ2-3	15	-	CASSSLARGTDTQYF	TGTGCCAGCAGCTCATTAGCGAGGGGCACAGATACGCAGTATTTT
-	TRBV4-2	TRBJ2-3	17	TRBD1	CASSSNTGGDGTDTQYF	TGTGCCAGCAGCTCTAATACAGGGGGCGATGGGACAGATACGCAGTATTTT
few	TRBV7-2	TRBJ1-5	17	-	CASSPSGGRTDNQPQHF	TGTGCCAGCAGCCCATCGGGGGGACGGACAGACAATCAGCCCCAGCATTTT
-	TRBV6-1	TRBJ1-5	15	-	CASREARAGDQPQHF	TGTGCCAGCAGGGAAGCCAGGGCCGGGGACCAGCCCCAGCATTTT
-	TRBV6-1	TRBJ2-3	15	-	CASSEYNRGGGTQYF	TGTGCCAGCAGTGAATACAACAGGGGAGGTGGTACGCAGTATTTT
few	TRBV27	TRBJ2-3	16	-	CASSPTGGQPWHTQYF	TGTGCCAGCAGTCCCACGGGGGGACAGCCATGGCATACGCAGTATTTT
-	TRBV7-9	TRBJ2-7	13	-	CASKEVEAEAQYF	TGTGCCAGCAAGGAGGTTGAGGCAGAGGCCCAGTACTTC